The 26 T cell receptor beta chains presented below share a single source sample, sequenced in a study of T cells in Graves' hyperthyroidism and ophthalmopathy. RNA transcripts yielded amplified TCR beta CDR3 regions. HTBI primers drove first-round RT-PCR of the TCR CDR3. TCRdb redid the calling of the multiplex PCR reads with MiXCR, one entry per CDR3 protein. Of approximately 380,000 distinct CDR3 sequences listed, about a fifth are singletons. The sequenced sample was blood. The receptors shown here come from a woman aged 18-35 years with Graves' hyperthyroidism.

This clonotype showed up many times. This sequence joins TRBV5-1 and TRBJ1-1; TRBD1 agrees at 8 bases. V shed 4 bases, J shed 3 bases, and the junction held 8 bases outside the gene matches. The CDR3 is 15 amino acids. CDR1 is SGHRS, CDR2 YFSETQ, per germline. The CDR3 DNA follows: TGCGCCAGCAGCGCGAGGACAGGGAAGGACACTGAAGCTTTCTTT. Residues: CASSARTGKDTEAFF. The variable domain in full, completed from reference TRBV5-1 and TRBJ1-1, reads KAGVTQTPRYLIKTRGQQVTLSCSPISGHRSVSWYQQTPGQGLQFLFEYFSETQRNKGNFPGRFSGRQFSNSRSEMNVSTLELGDSALYLCASSARTGKDTEAFFGQGTRLTVV.

This clonotype was counted at least ten times. The chain combines TRBV7-8 with TRBJ1-1; tentative D call: TRBD1 (6 bases). The CDR3 covers 11 residues. The V end lost 5 bases, the J end lost 10 bases, and 11 bases lay between the germline ends. Germline CDR1 and CDR2: SGHVS and FQNEAQ. CDR3 sequence (DNA): TGTGCCAGCAGCAACAGGGTTGCAGCTTTCTTT. This sequence encodes CASSNRVAAFF.

Ten or more counts support this clonotype. This chain links TRBV20-1 with TRBJ2-7; D may be TRBD1 (5 bases). CDR3 length: 15 amino acids. V gave up 1 base and J gave up 2 bases, with 15 bases separating them. Germline V CDR1 and CDR2: DFQATT, SNEGSKA (reference sequence). The CDR3 reads CSARGRGRMAYEQYF. In DNA, the CDR3 is TGCAGTGCTAGAGGTAGGGGCCGGATGGCCTACGAGCAGTACTTC.

On this clonotype itself: With a much larger clone just one base away, this may be a read error. This chain connects TRBV4-2 to TRBJ1-1; perhaps TRBD1 as D (5 bases). The CDR3 consists of 16 residues. Germline-derived CDR1 and CDR2 are LGHNA and YNFKEQ. The CDR3 sequence is CTSSQGVGRQNTEAFF. The CDR3 nucleotides read TGTACCAGCAGCCAAGGGGTTGGCAGGCAGAACACTGAAGCTTTCTTT.

This clonotype was seen ten or more times. The gene calls are TRBV7-2 and TRBJ2-7; D tentatively fits TRBD1 or TRBD2 (6 bases each). CDR3 length: 14 residues. V lost 5 bases and J 3 bases, leaving 14 bases between the germline ends. CDR1 is SGHTA and CDR2 is FQGNSA in the germline V gene. For the CDR3, the DNA is TGTGCCAGCAGCCAAGGGCGGGGACACTACGAGCAGTACTTC. Its protein is CASSQGRGHYEQYF.

This chain connects TRBV11-3 to TRBJ2-7; TRBD1 matches at 7 bases. The CDR3 loop spans 15 amino acids. The germline CDR1 and CDR2 sequences are SGHNT and YENEEA. Trimming cost V 5 bases and J 5 bases; bases outside gene matches: 12. The CDR3 sequence is CASSAQGVPPHEQYF. The CDR3 DNA follows: TGTGCCAGCAGCGCGCAGGGGGTCCCCCCCCACGAGCAGTACTTC.

The table lists this clonotype with many counts. The chain uses TRBV27 and TRBJ2-7; D perhaps matches TRBD1 (5 bases). V was cut by 6 bases and J by 0 bases, with 15 bases left in between. Germline CDR1 is MNHEY and CDR2 is SMNVEV (reference sequence). The length of the CDR3 is 15 residues. In DNA, the CDR3 is TGTGCCAGCAGCCGAAGGGGCGAGAGCTCCTACGAGCAGTACTTC. This translates into CASSRRGESSYEQYF.

The chain recombines TRBV30 with TRBJ2-5; TRBD2 aligns across 8 bases. V lost 2 bases, J lost 5 bases, and 4 bases stayed unmatched. This CDR3 spans 13 amino acids. The germline V gene has CDR1 GTSNPN and CDR2 SVGIG (reference sequence). The CDR3 DNA reads TGTGCCTGGAGTCGGGGGGGTCCGGAGACCCAGTACTTC. Translating gives CAWSRGGPETQYF.

Remarks on this clonotype: Being one base from a much bigger clone, this may be a read error. The CDR3 carries no conserved terminal phenylalanine or tryptophan, so it likely arises from a read error. The chain carries TRBV4-2 and TRBJ2-7; 8 bases line up with TRBD1. Germline V gives CDR1 LGHNA, CDR2 YNFKEQ. V dropped 3 bases and J dropped 6; count of bases not matched to a gene: 10. CDR3 length equals 15 residues. CDR3 protein: CASSQGRGQVGEQYL. The CDR3 DNA sequence: TGTGCCAGCAGCCAGGGGCGGGGACAGGTCGGCGAGCAGTACCTC.

This clonotype was observed at least ten times. V gene TRBV6-1 combines with J gene TRBJ1-3; D remains unclear. The CDR3 totals 15 residues. The germline V and J ends were trimmed by 5 bases and 4 bases, with 15 bases remaining between them. Germline values: CDR1 MNHNS, CDR2 SASEGT. The CDR3 region has the DNA TGTGCCAGCAGTCTTAACTTTGAGGGCGGAAACACCATATATTTT. Protein product: CASSLNFEGGNTIYF.

As for this clonotype: One end of the junction does not line up with germline, which may come from a read error. The gene calls are TRBV6-2 or TRBV6-3 and TRBJ2-7, with D perhaps given as TRBD1 or TRBD2 (6 bases each). Germline lookup yields CDR1 MNHEY and CDR2 SVGEGT. The CDR3 spans 17 residues. The CDR3 DNA sequence: TGTGCCAGCTCACTCGACGGGGGCTTTGATCGCTCCTACGAGCAGTACTTT. Protein: CASSLDGGFDRSYEQYF.

The CDR3 DNA reads as TGTGCCAGCACCCTCGAGGGTCGCACTGAAGCTTTCTTT. It is translated as CASTLEGRTEAFF. The J gene is TRBJ1-1, the V gene TRBV6-1; D is unresolved. Germline V CDR1 and CDR2: MNHNS, SASEGT. The CDR3 is 13 amino acids. V lost 7 bases and J lost 4, with 13 bases in between.

The sample holds many counts of this clonotype. The V call is TRBV7-9, the J call TRBJ2-2, with TRBD2 identical over 8 bases. The CDR3 consists of 15 residues. V was pared by 3 bases and J by 6 bases, with 6 bases of the junction left unmatched. CDR1 and CDR2 from the germline V gene are SEHNR and FQNEAQ (reference sequence). The DNA for the CDR3 is TGTGCCAGCAGCTTGCGAGCGGGGGTGTCCGGGGAGCTGTTTTTT. Protein: CASSLRAGVSGELFF.

Ten or more counts support this clonotype. The chain combines TRBV2 with TRBJ2-2; no clear D. Deletions cut 6 bases from V and 4 bases from J, with 15 bases between. In germline, CDR1 is SNHLY, CDR2 FYNNEI. This CDR3 has 15 residues. This CDR3 reads CASRQYTDTTGELFF. In DNA form, the CDR3 reads TGTGCCAGCAGACAATACACAGACACCACCGGGGAGCTGTTTTTT. The variable domain in full, completed from reference TRBV2 and TRBJ2-2, reads EPEVTQTPSHQVTQMGQEVILRCVPISNHLYFYWYRQILGQKVEFLVSFYNNEISEKSEIFDDQFSVERPDGSNFTLKIRSTKLEDSAMYFCASRQYTDTTGELFFGEGSRLTVL.

In its sample, this clonotype was seen once. A much larger clone sits a single nucleotide away, making a read error possible. The V gene is TRBV6-5, the J gene TRBJ1-1, with no clear D. Per the germline V gene, CDR1 is MNHEY and CDR2 is SVGAGI. The CDR3 extends over 14 amino acids. As DNA, the CDR3 is TGTGCCAGCAGTTACCCCGGTACCCTGACTGAAGCTTGCTTT. Translating gives CASSYPGTLTEACF.

This clonotype was recorded many times. This chain connects TRBV12-3 or TRBV12-4 to TRBJ1-3, with 7 bases identical to TRBD1. This CDR3 region has 15 residues. Germline trimming cut 0 bases from V and 2 bases from J; bases unmatched to any gene: 1. The CDR3 DNA reads as TGTGCCAGCAGTTTAGCAGACAGGGCTGGAAACACCATATATTTT. Amino acids: CASSLADRAGNTIYF.

This clonotype was seen ten or more times. V usage is TRBV5-1 and J usage is TRBJ2-7, with 11 bases that match TRBD2. Germline V gene lookup returns CDR1 SGHRS and CDR2 YFSETQ. J lost 2 bases, V lost 4 bases, and 5 bases had no gene match. This CDR3 is built from 15 residues. The CDR3, as DNA: TGCGCCAGCAGCCATATAGCGGGGGGGACCTACGAGCAGTACTTC. Protein sequence: CASSHIAGGTYEQYF. Using reference TRBV5-1 and TRBJ2-7 for the parts outside the CDR3, the full variable domain is KAGVTQTPRYLIKTRGQQVTLSCSPISGHRSVSWYQQTPGQGLQFLFEYFSETQRNKGNFPGRFSGRQFSNSRSEMNVSTLELGDSALYLCASSHIAGGTYEQYFGPGTRLTVT.

This clonotype was counted many times. This chain joins TRBV12-3 or TRBV12-4 and TRBJ1-2; 7 bases match TRBD1. J gave up 3 bases and V 10 bases, and 17 bases lay outside the gene matches. The CDR3 consists of 16 residues. The CDR3: CANIVTGVLPDYGYTF. The CDR3 DNA reads TGTGCCAACATCGTTACAGGGGTTCTTCCTGACTATGGCTACACCTTC.

The table lists this clonotype with many counts. V is TRBV4-1 and J is TRBJ2-5, with D uncertain. The germline V gene has CDR1 MGHRA and CDR2 YSYEKL. The CDR3 is made up of 13 amino acids. The V and J ends lost 4 bases and 5 bases respectively, with 11 bases between them. The CDR3 DNA sequence: TGCGCCAGCAGCCTCACGAACGGGGAGACCCAGTACTTC. The encoded protein is CASSLTNGETQYF.

The table lists this clonotype with many counts. The CDR3 sequence: CASSFEGDEQYF. The CDR3 DNA follows: TGTGCCAGCAGTTTCGAGGGAGACGAGCAGTACTTC. The J gene is TRBJ2-7, the V gene TRBV12-3 or TRBV12-4; TRBD2 is a possible D gene (5 bases). This CDR3 contains 12 residues. Trimming left V 3 bases short and J 5 bases short, with 8 bases between.

In this sample, this clonotype turned up many times. The CDR3: CATSDFRTSGGLGELFF. The CDR3 DNA sequence: TGTGCCACCAGTGATTTCCGGACTAGCGGGGGGCTCGGGGAGCTGTTTTTT. The rearrangement joins TRBV24-1 to TRBJ2-2; 14 nucleotides match TRBD2. This CDR3 spans 17 amino acids. CDR1 and CDR2 (germline): KGHDR, SFDVKD. V was pared by 1 base and J by 7 bases, with 4 bases of the junction left unmatched.

The sample holds many counts of this clonotype. The chain employs TRBV6-4 and TRBJ2-7; perhaps TRBD2 as D (6 bases). CDR3 length: 18 residues. Germline V CDR1 and CDR2: MRHNA, SNTAGT. Trimming cost V 4 bases and J 3 bases, with 25 bases left between them. The CDR3 here is CASSGLARAGTVLYEQYF. In nucleotides, the CDR3 is TGTGCCAGCAGTGGACTTGCTAGGGCCGGGACTGTACTCTACGAGCAGTACTTC.

This clonotype has a count of ten or more. The rearrangement joins TRBV20-1 to TRBJ2-5; D remains ambiguous. CDR1 DFQATT and CDR2 SNEGSKA come from the germline V gene (reference sequence). Trimming took 3 bases from V and 5 from J, leaving 10 bases between them. The CDR3 has 12 residues. The CDR3 is CSASARLETQYF. The CDR3 bases are TGCAGTGCTAGTGCCCGACTCGAGACCCAGTACTTC.

This clonotype came up a few times. The gene calls are TRBV12-3 or TRBV12-4 and TRBJ1-2, with 7 bases lining up with TRBD1. The length of the CDR3 is 13 residues. Trimming cost V 6 bases and J 8 bases; bases outside gene matches: 9. CDR3 in amino acids: CASSLDRVLGYTF. The CDR3 nucleotides read TGTGCCAGCAGCCTAGACAGGGTACTGGGCTACACCTTC.

This clonotype was observed at least ten times. The chain recombines TRBV15 with TRBJ1-2, with no clear D. Germline V gives CDR1 LNHNV, CDR2 YYDKDF (reference sequence). V was shortened by 1 base and J by 8 bases, with 8 bases between the two germline ends. CDR3 length equals 12 residues. In nucleotides, the CDR3 is TGTGCCACCAGCAGAGGCGAGTTCGGCTACACCTTC. This encodes CATSRGEFGYTF. The full variable domain, rest sourced from reference TRBV15 and TRBJ1-2, is DAMVIQNPRYQVTQFGKPVTLSCSQTLNHNVMYWYQQKSSQAPKLLFHYYDKDFNNEADTPDNFQSRRPNTSFCFLDIRSPGLGDTAMYLCATSRGEFGYTFGSGTRLTVV.

There are many counts of this clonotype. The chain employs TRBV12-3 or TRBV12-4 and TRBJ1-2, with TRBD1 as a possible D gene (5 bases). The V end was cut by 5 bases, the J end by 4 bases, with 14 bases between. The CDR3 spans 14 residues. The CDR3 DNA sequence: TGTGCCAGCAGTCGGTCGGGACGCTTCTATGGCTACACCTTC. Its protein is CASSRSGRFYGYTF.